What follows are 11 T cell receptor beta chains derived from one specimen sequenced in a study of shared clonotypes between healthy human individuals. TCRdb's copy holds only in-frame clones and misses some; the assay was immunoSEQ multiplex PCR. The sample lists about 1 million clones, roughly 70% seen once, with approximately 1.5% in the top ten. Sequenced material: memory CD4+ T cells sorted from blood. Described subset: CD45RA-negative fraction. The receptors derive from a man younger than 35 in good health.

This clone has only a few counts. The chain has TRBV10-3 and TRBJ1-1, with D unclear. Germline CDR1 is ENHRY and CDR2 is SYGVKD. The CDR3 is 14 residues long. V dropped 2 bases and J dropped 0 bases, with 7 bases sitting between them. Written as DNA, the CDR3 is TGTGCCATCAGTGAGCCAGAGATGAACACTGAAGCTTTCTTT. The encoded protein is CAISEPEMNTEAFF.

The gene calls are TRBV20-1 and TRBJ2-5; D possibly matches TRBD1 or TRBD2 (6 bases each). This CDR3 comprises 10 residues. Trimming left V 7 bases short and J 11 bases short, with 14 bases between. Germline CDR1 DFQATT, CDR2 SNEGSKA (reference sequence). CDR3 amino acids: CSVPGAQQYF. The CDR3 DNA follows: TGCAGTGTCCCGGGGGCTCAACAGTACTTC.

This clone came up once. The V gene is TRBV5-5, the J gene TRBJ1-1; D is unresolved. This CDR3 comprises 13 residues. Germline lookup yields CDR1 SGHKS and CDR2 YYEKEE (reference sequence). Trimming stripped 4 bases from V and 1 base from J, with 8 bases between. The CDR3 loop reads CASSQHANTEAFF. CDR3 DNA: TGTGCCAGCAGCCAGCATGCGAACACTGAAGCTTTCTTT.

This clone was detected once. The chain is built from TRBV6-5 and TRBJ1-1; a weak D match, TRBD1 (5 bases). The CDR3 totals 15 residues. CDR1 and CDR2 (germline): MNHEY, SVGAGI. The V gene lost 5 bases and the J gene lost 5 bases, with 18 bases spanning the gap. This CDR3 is CASSPPLGGYTEAFF. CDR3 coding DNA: TGTGCCAGCAGTCCACCACTCGGGGGGTATACTGAAGCTTTCTTT.

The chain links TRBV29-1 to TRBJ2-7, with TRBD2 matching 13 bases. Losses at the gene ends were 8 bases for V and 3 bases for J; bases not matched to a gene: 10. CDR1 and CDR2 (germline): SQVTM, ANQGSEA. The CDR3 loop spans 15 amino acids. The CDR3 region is CSPHGLAGARYEQYF. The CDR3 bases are TGCAGCCCCCATGGACTAGCGGGAGCCCGCTACGAGCAGTACTTC.

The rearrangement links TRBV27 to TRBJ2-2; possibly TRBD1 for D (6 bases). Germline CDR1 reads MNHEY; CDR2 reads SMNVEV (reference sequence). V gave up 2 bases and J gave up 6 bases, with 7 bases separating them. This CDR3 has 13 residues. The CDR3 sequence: CASSLTGSGELFF. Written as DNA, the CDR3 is TGTGCCAGCAGTTTAACAGGGTCCGGGGAGCTGTTTTTT.

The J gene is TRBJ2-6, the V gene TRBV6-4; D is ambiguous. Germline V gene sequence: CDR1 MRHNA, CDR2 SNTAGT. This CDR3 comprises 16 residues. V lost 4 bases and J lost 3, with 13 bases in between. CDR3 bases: TGTGCCAGCAGTGTTCAGGCCCTAGGTGGGGCCAACGTCCTGACTTTC. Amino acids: CASSVQALGGANVLTF.

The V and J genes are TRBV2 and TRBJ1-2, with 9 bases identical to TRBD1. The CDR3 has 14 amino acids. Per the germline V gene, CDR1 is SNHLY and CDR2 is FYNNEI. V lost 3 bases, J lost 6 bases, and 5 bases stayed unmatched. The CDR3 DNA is TGTGCCAGCAGTGATGGGACAGGGCCGAATGGCTACACCTTC. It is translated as CASSDGTGPNGYTF.

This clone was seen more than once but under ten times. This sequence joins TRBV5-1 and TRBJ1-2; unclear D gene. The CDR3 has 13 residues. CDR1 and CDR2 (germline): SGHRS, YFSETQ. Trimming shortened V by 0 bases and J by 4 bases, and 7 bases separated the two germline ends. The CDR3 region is CASSLGAVYGYTF. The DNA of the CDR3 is TGCGCCAGCAGCTTGGGAGCCGTCTATGGCTACACCTTC.

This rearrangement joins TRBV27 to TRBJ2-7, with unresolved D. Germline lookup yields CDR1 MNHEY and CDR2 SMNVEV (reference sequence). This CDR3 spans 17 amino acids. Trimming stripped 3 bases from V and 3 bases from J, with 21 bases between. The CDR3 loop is CASSFPFVQMEFYEQYF. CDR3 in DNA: TGTGCCAGCAGTTTCCCTTTTGTTCAGATGGAGTTCTACGAGCAGTACTTC.

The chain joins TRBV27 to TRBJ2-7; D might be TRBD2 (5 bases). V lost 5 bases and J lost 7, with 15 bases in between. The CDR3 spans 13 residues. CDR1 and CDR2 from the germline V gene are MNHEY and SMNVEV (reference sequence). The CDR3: CASSPNAGKEQYF. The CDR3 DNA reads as TGTGCCAGCAGTCCCAACGCCGGGAAAGAGCAGTACTTC.